The 4 T cell receptor beta chains in this list originate from one sample, sequenced in a study of early T cells in non-severe SARS-CoV-2 infection. MiXCR, run by TCRdb on the 5' RACE reads, gives a single entry per CDR3 protein. The table includes roughly 40,000 distinct CDR3 sequences, less than 7% detected once. Material for sequencing was whole blood. These receptors came from an adult who was a healthcare worker with PCR-confirmed SARS-CoV-2 infection or an uninfected control (not recorded which).

At least ten counts were recorded for this clonotype. The chain combines TRBV5-4 with TRBJ1-1; D possibly corresponds to TRBD1 (5 bases). There are 14 residues in the CDR3. Per germline, CDR1 SGHNT and CDR2 YYREEE (reference sequence). V was pared by 4 bases and J by 4 bases, with 14 bases between. CDR3 residues: CASSTDSFFTEAFF. In nucleotides, the CDR3 is TGTGCCAGCAGCACAGACAGCTTTTTCACTGAAGCTTTCTTT.

This clonotype is termed medium-sized. V usage is TRBV5-5 and J usage is TRBJ1-5; D ambiguous. Trimming removed 0 bases at V and 6 bases at J, with 10 bases between. This CDR3 contains 14 residues. The germline V gene has CDR1 SGHKS and CDR2 YYEKEE (reference sequence). The chain's CDR3 is CASSLGAAAQPQHF. The CDR3 DNA reads TGTGCCAGCAGCTTGGGGGCAGCGGCTCAGCCCCAGCATTTT.

This clonotype was counted a few times. This chain joins TRBV7-9 and TRBJ1-6, with 7 bases identical to TRBD1. The CDR3 runs 14 residues. From germline, CDR1 is SEHNR and CDR2 FQNEAQ (reference sequence). V trimming: 2 bases; J trimming: 13 bases; junction bases outside the gene matches: 8. As DNA, the CDR3 is TGTGCCAGCAGCTTATTAGGACAGGCTGGGCCCCTCCACTTT. Amino acid sequence: CASSLLGQAGPLHF.

This clonotype showed up many times. V is TRBV7-6 and J is TRBJ2-1, with TRBD2 matching over 10 bases. The J segment lost 2 bases and the V segment lost 5 bases, leaving 6 bases of the junction unmatched. This CDR3 comprises 16 residues. CDR1 SGHVS and CDR2 FNYEAQ come from the germline V gene. DNA of the CDR3: TGTGCCAGCAGCAGTCCTAGCGGGGGTACCTACAATGAGCAGTTCTTC. It yields the protein CASSSPSGGTYNEQFF.